The T cell receptor (beta chain) under discussion was sequenced for a study of graft-versus-host responses after intestinal transplantation. General study results and limits: GvH clones were found in recipient marrow; some appeared first in ileum or blood.

Germline V lookup: CDR1 MGHDK, CDR2 SYGVNS. The V end was cut by 0 bases, the J end by 1 base, with 9 bases between. The CDR3 runs to 15 residues. For this clone: As yet, its antigen is unknown.

Assay used: immunoSEQ multiplex PCR; TCRdb lists only in-frame clones, some missing. The sample contains tens of thousands of clones, under 95% of which appear only once. The rearrangement links TRBV25-1 to TRBJ1-1, with unresolved D. The TCR was taken from a human patient who received an intestinal transplant, so some T cells may come from the graft donor. The specimen comprised PBMCs, sampled roughly 120 days after intestinal transplantation. The CDR3 is CASSEYRGANTEAFF. The CDR3, as DNA: TGTGCCAGCAGTGAATATAGAGGAGCGAACACTGAAGCTTTCTTT.